This TCR beta chain was captured by sequencing in a study of blood T cells in healthy people across ages. For the study at large: Template switching recovered approximately one barcoded beta molecule for every two T cells. Overall study findings and caveats: The study found TCR beta diversity correlated strongly with naive T cell percentage. The authors considered diversity estimates from one million T cells to be underestimates. Any conclusive comparison of naive versus antigen-experienced cells was prevented by using unsorted PBMCs.

The CDR3 is 14 residues long. Germline V lookup: CDR1 SGHRS, CDR2 YFSETQ. V was clipped by 7 bases and J by 1 base, with 14 bases between them. As concerns this clonotype: The antigen is not known.

The second PCR ran about 6 to 11 cycles with a sample-barcoded 5' primer and J-beta primers. TCRdb analysed the 5' RACE reads with MiXCR anew, one entry per CDR3 protein. The data contain 650,000 or so distinct CDR3 sequences, more than 45% of them singletons. The genes are TRBV5-1 and TRBJ1-1, with D hard to call. Input material: blood. This TCR derives from a woman aged 80 or over in good health. This CDR3 reads CASRFGLTNTEAFF. For the CDR3, the DNA is TGCGCCAGCCGATTCGGACTGACGAACACTGAAGCTTTCTTT.